This note documents a single T cell receptor (beta chain) sequence. The entry originates in a study of blood T cell repertoires in COVID-19. Study as a whole: COVID-19 samples collected from the United States, Italy and Spain covered acute and convalescent phases. PBMCs, B-cell-depleted T cells, or T cells provided the cDNA or gDNA that made up the material.

Original processing methods: Researchers report that nucleated cell counts were estimated from reference gene primer amplification. Clones were sequenced by immunoSEQ multiplex PCR, and TCRdb holds only the in-frame ones, with some missing. That table gives V, J and clone size, and the DNA gave D and trimming. This table holds about 59,000 clones, about 93% found once. Germline V gene data show CDR1 as SGHTA and CDR2 as FQGNSA. V lost 0 bases and J 4 bases, leaving 13 bases between the germline ends. This CDR3 is 16 amino acids long. Sequences were obtained from peripheral blood. This receptor was obtained from a man older than 75 with acute or convalescent COVID-19. The chain recombines TRBV7-2 with TRBJ2-1; tentatively, D is TRBD2 (6 bases). CDR3 region: CASSLALLAPYNEQFF. In DNA form, the CDR3 reads TGTGCCAGCAGCTTAGCGCTCCTAGCGCCATACAATGAGCAGTTCTTC.